This TCR beta chain comes out of a study of vaccination and CD4 T cells after COVID-19. Study overall: Six males and four females, two Hispanic, made up the convalescents.

This clonotype was counted only a few times. Its antigen is unknown. Germline V gene data show CDR1 as MNHNS and CDR2 as SASEGT. The V and J ends lost 5 bases and 3 bases, in that order; junction bases with no gene match: 3. CDR3 length: 13 amino acids. Treatment given: approximately nine-day PBMC culture with coronavirus spike peptide pools or control peptides (ViraFEST assay). The culture of around 2.2 million PBMCs per well included roughly 10 IU/ml IL-2 and roughly 10 ug/ml peptide pools. Scientists ran DNA taken from cultured CD4+ T cells through the Oncomine TCR Beta short-read assay for sequencing. From the PCR reads, TCRdb called clonotypes with MiXCR, one entry per CDR3 protein. The table lists some 12,000 distinct CDR3 sequences, about 53% of them singletons, with 13% in the top ten.

V is TRBV6-1 and J is TRBJ1-2, with 7 bases matching TRBD1. The sequence came from a human donor who had recovered from COVID-19. Material: CD4+ T cells from blood, cultured in vitro. In DNA form, the CDR3 reads TGTGCCAGCAGTCGGGACAGTGACTATGGCTACACCTTC. This translates into CASSRDSDYGYTF.